Sequencing of this T cell receptor beta chain was carried out in a study of identical twins. Study results and limitations: Twin sharing of out-of-frame TCR alpha was underestimated by models in monozygotic pairs. Abundant cord blood beta clonotypes carried fewer insertions; memory repertoires showed none.

MiXCR, run by TCRdb on the 5' RACE reads, gives a single entry per CDR3 protein. The table has 500,000 to 650,000 distinct CDR3 sequences, approximately 20% seen once. Details on this clonotype: What it recognizes is unknown.

Germline V lookup: CDR1 MNHEY, CDR2 SMNVEV (reference sequence). The CDR3 loop spans 15 amino acids. The V gene end was trimmed by 5 bases and the J gene end by 4 bases; junction bases not matched to a gene: 5. The same data also contributed to another study, on yellow fever vaccine responses in identical twins.

The sequenced sample consisted of CD4+ T cells sorted from blood. The genes are TRBV27 and TRBJ2-2; 9 bases align to TRBD1. The receptor was isolated from a woman between 18 and 30 years old in good health. The CDR3 bases are TGTGCCAGCAGTACCGGGACAGGGCGCACCGGGGAGCTGTTTTTT. Amino acid sequence: CASSTGTGRTGELFF.